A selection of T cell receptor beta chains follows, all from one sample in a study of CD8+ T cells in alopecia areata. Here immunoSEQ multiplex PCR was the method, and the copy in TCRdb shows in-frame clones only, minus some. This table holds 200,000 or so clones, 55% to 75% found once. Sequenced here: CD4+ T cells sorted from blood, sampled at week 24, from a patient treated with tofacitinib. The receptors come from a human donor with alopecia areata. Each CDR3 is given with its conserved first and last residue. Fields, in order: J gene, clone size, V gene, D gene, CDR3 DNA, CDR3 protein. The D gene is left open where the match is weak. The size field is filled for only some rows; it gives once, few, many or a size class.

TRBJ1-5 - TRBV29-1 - TGCAGCGTTGAAGGGGTAGTCGTCCGTGACAATCAGCCCCAGCATTTT CSVEGVVVRDNQPQHF
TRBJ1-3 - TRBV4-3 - TGCGCCAGCAGCCAAGAGCCAGGGTCTGGAAACACCATATATTTT CASSQEPGSGNTIYF
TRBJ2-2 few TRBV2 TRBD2 TGTGCCAGCGGGAGGGGGAACACCGGGGAGCTGTTTTTT CASGRGNTGELFF
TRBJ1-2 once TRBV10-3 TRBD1 TGTGCCATCAGTGGGGGACAGGGCCTCAGCACCTTC CAISGGQGLSTF
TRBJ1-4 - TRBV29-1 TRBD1 TGCAGCGCCCTGACAGGGGATGTGGAAAAACTGTTTTTT CSALTGDVEKLFF
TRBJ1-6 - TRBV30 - TGTGCCTGGGAAACGGGACGGGGATATAATTCACCCCTCCACTTT CAWETGRGYNSPLHF
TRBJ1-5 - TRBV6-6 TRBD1 TGTGCCAGCAGAGGACAGGGCCTCAATCAGCCCCAGCATTTT CASRGQGLNQPQHF
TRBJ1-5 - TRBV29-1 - TGCAGCGTTGTAGGGGAAGCTAATCAGCCCCAGCATTTT CSVVGEANQPQHF
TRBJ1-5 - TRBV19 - TGTGCCAGTAGTATGGCCGGGCAGGGGAATCAGCCCCAGCATTTT CASSMAGQGNQPQHF
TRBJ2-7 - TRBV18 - TGTGCCAGCTCACTACTAGCTGAGTACGAGCAGTACTTC CASSLLAEYEQYF
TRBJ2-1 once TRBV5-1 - TGCGCCAGCAGCTCTATAAAGGGCCCTGGGAGGAATGAGCAGTTCTTC CASSSIKGPGRNEQFF